A single sample is the source of the 22 T cell receptor beta chains below, sequenced in a study of blood T cell repertoires in COVID-19. Here immunoSEQ multiplex PCR was the method, and the copy in TCRdb shows in-frame clones only, minus some. The sample shows 200,000 to 300,000 clones, about nine tenths of them seen only once. The sequenced sample was peripheral blood. These TCRs come from a woman aged 25 to 39 with COVID-19, enrolled during active disease.

V is TRBV11-3 and J is TRBJ1-4; no firm D call. This CDR3 region has 11 residues. Trimming stripped 8 bases from V and 14 bases from J, with 15 bases between. Per the germline V gene, CDR1 is SGHNT and CDR2 is YENEEA. This CDR3 reads CASRGRAELFF. CDR3 DNA sequence: TGTGCCAGCCGAGGGAGGGCCGAGCTGTTTTTT.

The chain joins TRBV28 to TRBJ2-7; unclear D gene. The CDR3 covers 14 residues. V was clipped by 5 bases and J by 0 bases, with 11 bases between them. Germline CDR1 MDHEN, CDR2 SYDVKM. CDR3: CASSRLANSYEQYF. DNA for the CDR3: TGTGCCAGCAGTAGACTTGCGAACTCCTACGAGCAGTACTTC.

The gene calls are TRBV19 and TRBJ1-2; 10 bases line up with TRBD1. This CDR3 contains 15 residues. Germline V gives CDR1 LNHDA, CDR2 SQIVND (reference sequence). V lost 5 bases to trimming and J lost 4 bases; unmatched junction nucleotides: 7. This chain's CDR3 is CASSPRDRGGYGYTF. CDR3 nucleotide sequence: TGTGCCAGTAGTCCCCGGGACAGGGGAGGCTATGGCTACACCTTC.

This chain connects TRBV27 to TRBJ2-7; 7 bases agree with TRBD1. The germline V gene has CDR1 MNHEY and CDR2 SMNVEV (reference sequence). J lost 0 bases, V lost 7 bases, and 6 bases had no gene match. The CDR3 extends over 14 amino acids. The CDR3, as DNA: TGTGCCAGCACGACAGGGATTATCTCCTACGAGCAGTACTTC. It translates to CASTTGIISYEQYF.

This clone turned up a few times. The CDR3 region is CASSQADRGTGTPLHF. DNA for the CDR3: TGTGCCAGCAGCCAGGCGGACAGGGGTACAGGAACACCCCTCCACTTT. V usage is TRBV4-2 and J usage is TRBJ1-6; 9 positions agree with TRBD1. The CDR3 is 16 residues long. Per the germline V gene, CDR1 is LGHNA and CDR2 is YNFKEQ. V shed 3 bases, J shed 11 bases, and the junction held 11 bases outside the gene matches.

This rearrangement joins TRBV3-1 (or the pseudogene TRBV3-2) to TRBJ2-2; D might be TRBD2 (6 bases). CDR1 and CDR2 from the germline V gene are LGHDT and YNNKEL (reference sequence). The V gene lost 4 bases and the J gene lost 5 bases, with 11 bases spanning the gap. The CDR3 sequence is 14 residues long. The CDR3 DNA is TGTGCCAGCAGCCTCTCCGCGGGGACCGGGGAGCTGTTTTTT. Residues: CASSLSAGTGELFF.

This clone came up once. This chain links TRBV4-1 with TRBJ2-5; TRBD2 matches 8 bases. CDR1 is MGHRA, CDR2 YSYEKL, per germline. The CDR3 extends over 15 amino acids. After removal of 3 bases from V and 8 bases from J, the junction contained 11 bases not matched to a gene. CDR3 protein: CASSHPPGLEITQYF. CDR3 bases: TGCGCCAGCAGCCATCCTCCGGGACTAGAAATTACCCAGTACTTC.

The V and J genes are TRBV28 and TRBJ1-5; 9 nucleotides agree with TRBD1. This CDR3 has 15 amino acids. Trimming at V came to 5 bases and at J to 7 bases, leaving 9 bases not matched to a gene. Germline assignment: CDR1 MDHEN and CDR2 SYDVKM. The CDR3 reads CASSATGGVEQPQHF. The DNA for the CDR3 is TGTGCCAGCAGTGCCACAGGGGGCGTTGAGCAGCCCCAGCATTTT.

V is TRBV11-2 and J is TRBJ1-1; TRBD1 matches at 10 bases. Per germline, CDR1 SGHAT and CDR2 FQNNGV. The CDR3 runs to 15 residues. V lost 5 bases to trimming and J lost 8 bases; unmatched junction nucleotides: 11. The chain's CDR3 is CASSETGGLGREAFF. The CDR3 DNA is TGTGCCAGCAGCGAGACAGGGGGCTTGGGCCGGGAAGCTTTCTTT.

A single count supports this clone. The rearrangement joins TRBV18 to TRBJ1-4; the match to TRBD1 covers 8 bases. J was trimmed by 5 bases and V by 2 bases; bases with no gene match: 4. CDR1 KGHSH and CDR2 LQKENI come from the germline V gene. The CDR3 extends over 15 amino acids. CDR3 DNA sequence: TGTGCCAGCTCACCAGGGACAGGCAGGAATGAAAAACTGTTTTTT. Its protein product is CASSPGTGRNEKLFF.

V usage is TRBV6-6 and J usage is TRBJ1-5; perhaps TRBD1 as D (5 bases). Trimming took off 6 bases at V and 1 base at J, with 13 bases between the two ends. The germline CDR1 and CDR2 sequences are MNHNY and SVGAGI (reference sequence). This CDR3 has 15 amino acids. The CDR3 DNA is TGTGCCAGCAGCAAAGACAGTCTGAGCAATCAGCCCCAGCATTTT. As protein: CASSKDSLSNQPQHF.

This clone occurred a few times. This chain uses TRBV7-6 with TRBJ2-1, with D maybe TRBD2 (6 bases). Germline CDR1 is SGHVS and CDR2 is FNYEAQ. V was trimmed by 1 base and J by 8 bases, leaving 18 bases between them. This CDR3 region has 16 residues. The DNA for the CDR3 is TGTGCCAGCAGCTTAGGGTTCGGGACCCCGGGGGATGAGCAGTTCTTC. Translated, it gives CASSLGFGTPGDEQFF.

V gene TRBV2 combines with J gene TRBJ1-3, with D unresolved. The CDR3 loop spans 15 amino acids. Germline CDR1 and CDR2: SNHLY and FYNNEI. V lost 1 base to trimming and J lost 4 bases, with 11 bases between them. The CDR3 coding sequence is TGTGCCAGCAGTGAAGGGGGAGGGCCGGGAAACACCATATATTTT. Translation gives CASSEGGGPGNTIYF. Full variable domain (outside the CDR3, taken from reference TRBV2 and TRBJ1-3): EPEVTQTPSHQVTQMGQEVILRCVPISNHLYFYWYRQILGQKVEFLVSFYNNEISEKSEIFDDQFSVERPDGSNFTLKIRSTKLEDSAMYFCASSEGGGPGNTIYFGEGSWLTVV.

The chain has TRBV11-3 and TRBJ2-7, with 9 bases lining up with TRBD2. There are 14 residues in the CDR3. Per the germline V gene, CDR1 is SGHNT and CDR2 is YENEEA. V was clipped by 3 bases and J by 4 bases; unmatched bases: 4. CDR3 residues: CASSFSGRRYEQYV. As DNA, the CDR3 is TGTGCCAGCAGCTTTAGCGGGAGAAGATACGAGCAGTACGTC.

The chain links TRBV9 to TRBJ1-5; TRBD1 matches 7 bases. Germline V gives CDR1 SGDLS, CDR2 YYNGEE. With 4 bases clipped from V and 3 bases from J, the junction kept 7 bases outside the gene matches. CDR3 length equals 15 residues. The CDR3 here is CASSPAGGPNQPQHF. Written as DNA, the CDR3 is TGTGCCAGCAGCCCCGCAGGGGGTCCCAATCAGCCCCAGCATTTT.

This clone occurred a few times. The chain carries TRBV18 and TRBJ1-5, with TRBD1 identical over 9 bases. V lost 2 bases, J lost 4 bases, and 9 bases stayed unmatched. The CDR3 length is 17 residues. Germline CDR1 KGHSH, CDR2 LQKENI. The CDR3 DNA reads as TGTGCCAGCTCACCAACACCCACAGGGGGCGGAAATCAGCCCCAGCATTTT. Its protein is CASSPTPTGGGNQPQHF.

As DNA, the CDR3 is TGTGCCAGCAGTCCCGGACACCATTGGCGGGAGACCCAGTACTTC. It codes for CASSPGHHWRETQYF. V and J are TRBV6-2 or TRBV6-3 and TRBJ2-5; tentatively, D is TRBD1 (5 bases). This CDR3 region has 15 residues. Germline V gene sequence: CDR1 MNHEY, CDR2 SVGEGT. V was trimmed by 5 bases and J by 5 bases, leaving 18 bases between them.

The V call is TRBV5-1, the J call TRBJ1-2; D is unresolved. Germline CDR1 SGHRS, CDR2 YFSETQ. V shed 1 base and J shed 6 bases, with 16 bases lying between them. The CDR3 is made up of 15 amino acids. CDR3 amino acids: CASSLQGRLANGYTF. CDR3 nucleotide sequence: TGCGCCAGCAGCTTGCAAGGCAGGTTAGCGAATGGCTACACCTTC.

The J gene is TRBJ2-1, the V gene TRBV9; tentatively, D is TRBD1 (6 bases). The V end lost 2 bases, the J end lost 0 bases, and 9 bases lay between the germline ends. Per germline, CDR1 SGDLS and CDR2 YYNGEE. The CDR3 is 15 residues long. The CDR3 protein is CASSVQGSSYNEQFF. CDR3 sequence (DNA): TGTGCCAGCAGCGTCCAGGGGAGCTCCTACAATGAGCAGTTCTTC. The full variable domain, in which reference TRBV9 and TRBJ2-1 provide the parts outside the CDR3, is DSGVTQTPKHLITATGQRVTLRCSPRSGDLSVYWYQQSLDQGLQFLIQYYNGEERAKGNILERFSAQQFPDLHSELNLSSLELGDSALYFCASSVQGSSYNEQFFGPGTRLTVL.

V gene TRBV19 combines with J gene TRBJ1-2; D perhaps matches TRBD1 (5 bases). V dropped 7 bases and J dropped 2 bases, with 17 bases sitting between them. The CDR3 is 15 amino acids. CDR1 and CDR2 from the germline V gene are LNHDA and SQIVND (reference sequence). CDR3 nucleotide sequence: TGTGCCAGTAATCCCCGGGCAGGGCAAAACTATGGCTACACCTTC. Protein sequence: CASNPRAGQNYGYTF.

The chain links TRBV30 to TRBJ1-1, with a tentative D call TRBD1 (6 bases). V was clipped by 8 bases and J by 5 bases, with 30 bases between them. The CDR3 spans 17 residues. Germline lookup yields CDR1 GTSNPN and CDR2 SVGIG (reference sequence). CDR3: CAHSVRGAYEKGTEAFF. CDR3 in DNA: TGTGCCCACAGTGTACGGGGGGCATACGAGAAGGGAACTGAAGCTTTCTTT.

The chain combines TRBV12-3 or TRBV12-4 with TRBJ2-3; D perhaps matches TRBD2 (5 bases). V lost 10 bases and J lost 5, with 16 bases in between. This CDR3 spans 13 amino acids. The CDR3: CATGRRAGDTQYF. In nucleotides, the CDR3 is TGTGCCACGGGGAGAAGGGCCGGAGATACGCAGTATTTT.